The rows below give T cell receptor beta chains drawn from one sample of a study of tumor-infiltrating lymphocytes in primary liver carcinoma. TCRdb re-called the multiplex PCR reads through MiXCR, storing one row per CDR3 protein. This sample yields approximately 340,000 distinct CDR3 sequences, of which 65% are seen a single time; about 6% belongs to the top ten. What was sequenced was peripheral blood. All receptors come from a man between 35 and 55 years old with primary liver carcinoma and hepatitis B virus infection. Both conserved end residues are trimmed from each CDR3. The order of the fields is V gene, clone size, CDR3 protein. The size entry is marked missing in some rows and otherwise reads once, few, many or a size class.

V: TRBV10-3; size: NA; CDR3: AIKEREASGGAGELF
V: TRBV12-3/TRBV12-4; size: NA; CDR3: ASSSAGVATNEKLF
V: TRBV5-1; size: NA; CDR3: ASSLQGASPMVGELF
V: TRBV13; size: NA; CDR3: ASSSTSGRAALSDTQY
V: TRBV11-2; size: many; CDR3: ASSLGNEQF
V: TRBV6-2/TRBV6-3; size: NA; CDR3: ASSYSSSHAKNIQY
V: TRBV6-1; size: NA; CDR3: ASSEIVGVETQY
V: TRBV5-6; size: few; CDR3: ASSLFAGGTKNIQY
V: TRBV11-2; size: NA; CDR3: ASSLGASGNTGELS
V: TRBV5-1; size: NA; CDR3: ARSFSGSEQY
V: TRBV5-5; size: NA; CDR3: ASSLAFFLLAVPGSCF
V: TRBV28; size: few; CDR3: ASSRTPSYEQY
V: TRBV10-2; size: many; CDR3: ASSEEQPFQQAF
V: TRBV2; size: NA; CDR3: ASIRDSGEKLF
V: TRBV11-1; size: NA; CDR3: ASSPDRDKRY
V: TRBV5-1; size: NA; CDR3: TSSSGTRDTGVLF
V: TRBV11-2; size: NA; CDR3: ATQECEGEQF
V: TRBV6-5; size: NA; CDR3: ASSKIISHGIGQPQH
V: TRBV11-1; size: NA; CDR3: ASSLVGQGPHTEAF
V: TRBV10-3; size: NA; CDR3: AIRIAGNGGERF
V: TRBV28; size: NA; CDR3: SSTTVGQNYGYT
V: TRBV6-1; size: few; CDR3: ASRDRGSYEQY
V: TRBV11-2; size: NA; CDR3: ASSLAGARETQL
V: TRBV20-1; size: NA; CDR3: SARVPRGWNEQY
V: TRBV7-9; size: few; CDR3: ASRPDRGQDEQY
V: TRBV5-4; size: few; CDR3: ASSVSPENYGYT
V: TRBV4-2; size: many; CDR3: ASSHYLPGTSGGYNEQF
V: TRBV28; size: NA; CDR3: ASRNSGQETQY
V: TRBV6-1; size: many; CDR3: ATDSGARGTQY
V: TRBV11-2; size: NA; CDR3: TSSSSGSSNEQF